This passage covers 8 T cell receptor beta chains from one sample sequenced in a study of PD-1 blockade in classical Hodgkin lymphoma. Some clones are missing from TCRdb's copy, which holds only in-frame ones; the method was immunoSEQ multiplex PCR. The sample carries some 93,000 clones, 80% to 90% recorded once. Brentuximab vedotin exposure varied, and every patient relapsed after autologous stem cell transplantation. This specimen consisted of peripheral blood mononuclear cells (PBMCs), obtained before the second cycle of nivolumab. These receptors all stem from a human donor with classical Hodgkin lymphoma.

This chain connects TRBV11-1 to TRBJ2-7, with 10 nucleotides matching TRBD2. The CDR3 runs to 13 residues. Germline V gene data show CDR1 as SGHAT and CDR2 as FQDESV (reference sequence). V shed 5 bases and J 4 bases; nucleotides not matched to a gene: 2. The CDR3 bases are TGTGCCAGCAGCATTAGCGGGGGGTACGAGCAGTACTTC. Amino acids: CASSISGGYEQYF.

The chain joins TRBV2 to TRBJ1-2; D gene unclear. The V end lost 6 bases, the J end lost 1 base, and 15 bases lay between the germline ends. The CDR3 extends over 15 amino acids. Germline CDR1 is SNHLY and CDR2 is FYNNEI. The DNA of the CDR3 is TGTGCCAGCAGAGCCCCCCTCGTTTTTAACTATGGCTACACCTTC. Translation gives CASRAPLVFNYGYTF. Full variable domain (remainder filled in from reference TRBV2 and TRBJ1-2): EPEVTQTPSHQVTQMGQEVILRCVPISNHLYFYWYRQILGQKVEFLVSFYNNEISEKSEIFDDQFSVERPDGSNFTLKIRSTKLEDSAMYFCASRAPLVFNYGYTFGSGTRLTVV.

The J gene is TRBJ2-1, the V gene TRBV6-1, with TRBD2 matching over 12 bases. Germline CDR1 is MNHNS and CDR2 is SASEGT. Trimming took 7 bases from V and 7 from J; bases not matched to a gene: 2. The CDR3 sequence is 13 residues long. The CDR3 DNA reads TGTGCCAGCAATCTAGCGGGGGGGAATGAGCAGTTCTTC. This encodes CASNLAGGNEQFF.

The CDR3 loop reads CASSLDGTSGYEQYF. CDR3 nucleotides: TGTGCCAGCAGCTTAGACGGGACTAGCGGGTACGAGCAGTACTTC. This chain uses TRBV7-8 with TRBJ2-7; the match to TRBD2 covers 12 bases. Germline CDR1 is SGHVS and CDR2 is FQNEAQ. The CDR3 runs 15 residues. V lost 1 base, J lost 4 bases, and 2 bases stayed unmatched. Together with reference TRBV7-8 and TRBJ2-7, the CDR3 gives the full variable domain: GAGVSQSPRYKVAKRGQDVALRCDPISGHVSLFWYQQALGQGPEFLTYFQNEAQLDKSGLPSDRFFAERPEGSVSTLKIQRTQQEDSAVYLCASSLDGTSGYEQYFGPGTRLTVT.

The V gene is TRBV7-6, the J gene TRBJ2-6; D unresolved. Germline CDR1 is SGHVS and CDR2 is FNYEAQ. With 5 bases removed from V and 3 bases from J, the gap between germline ends came to 17 bases. The CDR3 is 17 residues long. CDR3 DNA sequence: TGTGCCAGCAGCGTGACCCCCAATGGCGTTGGGGCCAACGTCCTGACTTTC. It encodes CASSVTPNGVGANVLTF.

V is TRBV10-2 and J is TRBJ2-3, with 10 bases fitting TRBD2. J gave up 0 bases and V 1 base, and 4 bases lay outside the gene matches. CDR1 and CDR2 from the germline V gene are WSHSY and SAAADI. The CDR3 is 17 residues long. CDR3 DNA sequence: TGCGCCAGCAGTGAGTACGCTAGCGGGGGTAGCACAGATACGCAGTATTTT. It specifies CASSEYASGGSTDTQYF.

The chain couples TRBV27 to TRBJ2-7; tentative D call: TRBD2 (5 bases). V dropped 5 bases and J dropped 2 bases, with 22 bases sitting between them. The CDR3 loop spans 17 amino acids. From germline, CDR1 is MNHEY and CDR2 SMNVEV (reference sequence). The CDR3 loop reads CASSTIGRPQRTYEQYF. CDR3 nucleotide sequence: TGTGCCAGCAGTACAATAGGGAGACCCCAACGGACCTACGAGCAGTACTTC.

CDR3: CASSYRGYEQFF. The DNA of the CDR3 is TGTGCCAGCAGCTATCGGGGGTATGAGCAGTTCTTC. The chain carries TRBV28 and TRBJ2-1; D is perhaps TRBD2 (6 bases). Between the trimmed V and J ends, which lost 6 bases and 8 bases, there was a span of 11 bases. This CDR3 has 12 amino acids. Germline V gene data show CDR1 as MDHEN and CDR2 as SYDVKM.